Listed here is a single TCR beta chain. There is no known antigen for this receptor. No base quality information exists; no much larger clone differs at one position. Libraries came from RT-PCR. Sequencing instrument: Illumina HiSeq 2500. The public sequencing data were trimmed at Q25 with fastp and processed into clonotypes with MiXCR by TCRdb, which kept only in-frame beta chains. Rows are unified per CDR3 protein, each entry keeping the most common DNA and genes. Here the sample has 500,000 to 550,000 distinct CDR3 sequences; 7.6% occur a single time. 10% to 15% of the sample is taken by the ten largest. The record originates from a study of response to subunit inactivated influenza vaccine (dated by TCRdb to 2017 to 2018). At the level of the whole study: The study used deep quantitative T cell receptor repertoire profiling to track responses to a trivalent subunit inactivated influenza vaccine. Findings and caveats that apply to the study as a whole: According to the authors, only a limited number of new T cells may be recruited by each seasonal influenza vaccination.

Including the terminal cysteine and phenylalanine, the CDR3 comprises 16 residues. The kept DNA is CDR3 alone, 48 bases in frame from the first base. The germline V gene encodes CDR1 SGHAT and CDR2 FQNNGV. V ends up 4 bases short and J 7 bases short, with an unmatched junction base count of 7. Rearrangement joined TRBV11-2 to TRBJ2-2, and 12 bases in between align with TRBD1. The TCR comes from a man between 50 and 69 years old who received an inactivated influenza vaccine. Donor details come from another sample of the same person, matched by shared clones. The specimen was PBMCs from blood, collected roughly 24 months after vaccination. The CDR3 reads as follows: CASSYRGTGGFGELFF. Here is the DNA: TGTGCCAGCAGCTACCGAGGGACAGGGGGCTTCGGGGAGCTGTTTTTT.